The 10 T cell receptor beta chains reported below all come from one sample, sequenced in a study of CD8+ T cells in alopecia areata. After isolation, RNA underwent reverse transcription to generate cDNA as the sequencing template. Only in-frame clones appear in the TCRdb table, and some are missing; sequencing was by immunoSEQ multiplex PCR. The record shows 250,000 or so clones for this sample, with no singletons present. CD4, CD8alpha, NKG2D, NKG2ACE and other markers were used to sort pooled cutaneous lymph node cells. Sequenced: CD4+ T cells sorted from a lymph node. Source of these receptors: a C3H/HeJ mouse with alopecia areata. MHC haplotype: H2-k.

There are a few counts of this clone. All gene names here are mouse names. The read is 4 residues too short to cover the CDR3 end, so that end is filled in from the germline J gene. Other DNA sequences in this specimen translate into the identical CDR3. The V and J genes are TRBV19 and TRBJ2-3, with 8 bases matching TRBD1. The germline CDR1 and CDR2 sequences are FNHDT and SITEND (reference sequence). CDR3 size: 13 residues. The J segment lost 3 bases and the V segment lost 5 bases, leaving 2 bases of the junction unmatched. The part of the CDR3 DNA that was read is TGTGCCAGCAGAGCAGGGGGCGCAGAA. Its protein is CASRAGGAE. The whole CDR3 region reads CASRAGGAETLYF.

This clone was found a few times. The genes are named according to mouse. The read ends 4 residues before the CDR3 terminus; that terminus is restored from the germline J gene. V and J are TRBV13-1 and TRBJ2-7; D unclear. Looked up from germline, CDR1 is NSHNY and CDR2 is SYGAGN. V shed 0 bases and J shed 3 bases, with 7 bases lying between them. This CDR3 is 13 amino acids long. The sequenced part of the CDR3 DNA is TGTGCCAGCAGTGATGCCTGGAACTAT. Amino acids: CASSDAWNY. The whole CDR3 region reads CASSDAWNYEQYF.

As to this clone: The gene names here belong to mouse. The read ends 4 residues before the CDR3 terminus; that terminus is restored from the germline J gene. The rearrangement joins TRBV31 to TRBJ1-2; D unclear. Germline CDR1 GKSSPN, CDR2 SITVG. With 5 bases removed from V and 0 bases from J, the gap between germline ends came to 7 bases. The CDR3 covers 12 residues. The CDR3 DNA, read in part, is TGTGCCTGGGACAACTCAAACTCC. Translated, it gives CAWDNSNS. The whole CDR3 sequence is CAWDNSNSDYTF.

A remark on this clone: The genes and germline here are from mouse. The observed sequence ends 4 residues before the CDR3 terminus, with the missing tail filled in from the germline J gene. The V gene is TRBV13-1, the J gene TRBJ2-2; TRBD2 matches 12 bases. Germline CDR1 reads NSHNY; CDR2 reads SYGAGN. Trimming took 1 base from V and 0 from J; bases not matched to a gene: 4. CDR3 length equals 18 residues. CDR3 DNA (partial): TGTGCCAGCAGTGATCCGACTGGGGGGGCCCCAAACACCGGG. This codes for CASSDPTGGAPNTG. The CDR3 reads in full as CASSDPTGGAPNTGQLYF.

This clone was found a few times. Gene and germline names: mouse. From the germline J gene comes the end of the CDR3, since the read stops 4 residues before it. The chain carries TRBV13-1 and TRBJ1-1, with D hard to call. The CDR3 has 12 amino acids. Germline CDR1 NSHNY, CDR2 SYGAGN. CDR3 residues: CASSDARREVFF. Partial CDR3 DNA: TGTGCCAGCAGTGATGCTCGCAGA.

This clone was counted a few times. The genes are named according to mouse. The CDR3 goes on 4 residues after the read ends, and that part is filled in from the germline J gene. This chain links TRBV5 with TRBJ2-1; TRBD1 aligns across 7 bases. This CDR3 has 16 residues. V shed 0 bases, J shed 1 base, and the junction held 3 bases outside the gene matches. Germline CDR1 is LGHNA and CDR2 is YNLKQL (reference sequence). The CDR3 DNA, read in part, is TGTGCCAGCAGCCAAGAGGGACAGAAAAACTATGCT. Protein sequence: CASSQEGQKNYA. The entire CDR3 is CASSQEGQKNYAEQFF.

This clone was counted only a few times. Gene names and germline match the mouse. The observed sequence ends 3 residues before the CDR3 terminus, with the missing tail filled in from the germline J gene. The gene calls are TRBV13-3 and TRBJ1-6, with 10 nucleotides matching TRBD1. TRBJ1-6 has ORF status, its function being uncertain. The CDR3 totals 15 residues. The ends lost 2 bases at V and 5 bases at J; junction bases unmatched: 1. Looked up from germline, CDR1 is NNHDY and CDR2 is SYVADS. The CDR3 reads CASSEGTGDNSPLYF. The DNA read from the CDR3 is TGTGCCAGCAGTGAAGGGACAGGGGATAATTCGCCC.

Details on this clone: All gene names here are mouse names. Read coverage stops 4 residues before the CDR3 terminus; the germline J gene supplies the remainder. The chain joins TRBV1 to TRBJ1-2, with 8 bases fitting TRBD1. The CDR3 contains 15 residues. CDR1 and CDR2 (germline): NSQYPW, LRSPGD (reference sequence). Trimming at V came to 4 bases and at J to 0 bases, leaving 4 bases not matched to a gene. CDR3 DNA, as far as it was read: TGCACCTGCAGTGGGGACAGGAGGGCAAACTCC. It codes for CTCSGDRRANS. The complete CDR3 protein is CTCSGDRRANSDYTF.

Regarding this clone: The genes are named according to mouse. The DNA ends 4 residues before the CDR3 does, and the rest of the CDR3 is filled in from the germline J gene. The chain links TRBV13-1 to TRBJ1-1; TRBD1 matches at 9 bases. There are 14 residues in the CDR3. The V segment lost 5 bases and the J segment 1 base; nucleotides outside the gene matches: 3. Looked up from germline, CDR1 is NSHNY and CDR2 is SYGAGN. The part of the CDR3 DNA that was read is TGTGCCAGCAGACAGGGGGCGCAAAACACA. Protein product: CASRQGAQNT. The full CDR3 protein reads CASRQGAQNTEVFF.

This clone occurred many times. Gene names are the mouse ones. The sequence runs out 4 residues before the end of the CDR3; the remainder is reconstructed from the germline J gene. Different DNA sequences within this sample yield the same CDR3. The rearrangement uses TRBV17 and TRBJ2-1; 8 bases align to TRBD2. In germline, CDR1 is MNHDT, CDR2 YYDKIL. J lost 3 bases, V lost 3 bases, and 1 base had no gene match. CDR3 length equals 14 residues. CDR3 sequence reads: CASSSGTGYAEQFF. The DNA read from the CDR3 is TGTGCTAGCAGTAGCGGGACTGGCTATGCT.